Listed here are 19 T cell receptor beta chains from one sample, sequenced in a study of control samples from healthy donors and cancer patients. TCRdb's copy holds only in-frame clones and misses some; the assay was immunoSEQ multiplex PCR. The repertoire has 120,000 or so clones, 87% of them found once; the top ten carry roughly 3%. Sequencing input: blood. Receptors originate from a man aged 55 to 70 in good health.

The rearrangement joins TRBV9 to TRBJ2-3; 8 bases match TRBD2. V lost 7 bases, J lost 2 bases, and 9 bases stayed unmatched. This CDR3 region has 15 residues. Germline loops: CDR1 SGDLS, CDR2 YYNGEE. The CDR3 spells CASSPSGGHTDTQYF. DNA of the CDR3: TGTGCCAGCTCCCCCTCGGGGGGGCACACAGATACGCAGTATTTT.

The chain recombines TRBV18 with TRBJ2-2; no clear D. Trimming shortened V by 3 bases and J by 7 bases, and 15 bases separated the two germline ends. Germline loops: CDR1 KGHSH, CDR2 LQKENI. This CDR3 is 15 amino acids long. CDR3 residues: CASSPISMSGGELFF. CDR3 coding DNA: TGTGCCAGCTCACCCATTTCGATGTCGGGCGGGGAGCTGTTTTTT.

The rearrangement links TRBV28 to TRBJ2-3, with D possibly TRBD1 on 5 matching bases. V was shortened by 9 bases and J by 6 bases, with 16 bases between the two germline ends. The CDR3 is 13 residues long. Germline assignment: CDR1 MDHEN and CDR2 SYDVKM. The CDR3 spells CASLGATRDTQYF. DNA for the CDR3: TGTGCCAGTCTAGGGGCCACGAGGGATACGCAGTATTTT.

The V gene is TRBV18, the J gene TRBJ2-5; D gene uncertain. The CDR3 covers 13 residues. Germline lookup yields CDR1 KGHSH and CDR2 LQKENI. V lost 3 bases and J 5 bases, leaving 10 bases between the germline ends. The CDR3 spells CASSPGSSETQYF. In DNA form, the CDR3 reads TGTGCCAGCTCACCGGGCAGCTCTGAGACCCAGTACTTC.

This chain links TRBV5-1 with TRBJ2-7; 7 bases align to TRBD1. CDR1 and CDR2 (germline): SGHRS, YFSETQ. The CDR3 runs 15 residues. The V and J ends lost 4 bases and 2 bases, in that order; junction bases with no gene match: 9. CDR3 protein: CASSTGTARTYEQYF. Here the CDR3 DNA reads TGCGCCAGCAGCACCGGGACAGCGAGAACCTACGAGCAGTACTTC.

CDR3 coding DNA: TGCAGCGCTACCAGGACAGGGACGAATGGCTACACCTTC. Its protein product is CSATRTGTNGYTF. The gene calls are TRBV29-1 and TRBJ1-2; 8 bases are shared with TRBD1. Germline lookup yields CDR1 SQVTM and CDR2 ANQGSEA. This CDR3 comprises 13 residues. The junction had 10 bases not matched to a gene; V was cut back by 7 bases and J by 6 bases.

V is TRBV15 and J is TRBJ2-7, with 8 bases matching TRBD2. This CDR3 spans 14 amino acids. The germline V gene encodes CDR1 LNHNV and CDR2 YYDKDF (reference sequence). V gave up 5 bases and J gave up 1 base; unmatched junction bases: 4. In nucleotides, the CDR3 is TGTGCCACCAGCCGGGAGGGAGTTTCCTACGAGCAGTACTTC. Protein product: CATSREGVSYEQYF. The full variable domain, in which reference TRBV15 and TRBJ2-7 provide the parts outside the CDR3, is DAMVIQNPRYQVTQFGKPVTLSCSQTLNHNVMYWYQQKSSQAPKLLFHYYDKDFNNEADTPDNFQSRRPNTSFCFLDIRSPGLGDTAMYLCATSREGVSYEQYFGPGTRLTVT.

This rearrangement joins TRBV7-2 to TRBJ1-4; D possibly corresponds to TRBD1 (5 bases). The germline V gene encodes CDR1 SGHTA and CDR2 FQGNSA. This CDR3 is built from 16 residues. V shed 1 base and J shed 3 bases, with 12 bases lying between them. CDR3 DNA sequence: TGTGCCAGCAGCTTAGGGGGGTTAGGGCCTAATGAAAAACTGTTTTTT. It translates to CASSLGGLGPNEKLFF.

For the CDR3, the DNA is TGTGCCAGCAGCTTATGGTCCGGACAGAACTACGAGCAGTACTTC. Encoded protein: CASSLWSGQNYEQYF. The V call is TRBV7-9, the J call TRBJ2-7, with a tentative D call TRBD1 (6 bases). The ends were cut back, 2 bases at V and 3 bases at J, with 14 bases in the middle. This CDR3 contains 15 residues. CDR1 is SEHNR, CDR2 FQNEAQ, per germline (reference sequence).

This chain links TRBV19 with TRBJ1-6; D uncertain. CDR3 length: 14 amino acids. CDR1 and CDR2 (germline): LNHDA, SQIVND (reference sequence). The V gene lost 8 bases and the J gene lost 7 bases, with 15 bases spanning the gap. Here the CDR3 DNA reads TGTGCCAGTGATTTGGGGATCGAGAATTCACCCCTCCACTTT. Translation gives CASDLGIENSPLHF.

The chain couples TRBV12-3 or TRBV12-4 to TRBJ1-1; D uncertain. V dropped 9 bases and J dropped 7 bases, with 6 bases sitting between them. The CDR3 spans 9 residues. In DNA form, the CDR3 reads TGTGCCAGGGGAGGTGAAGCTTTCTTT. It codes for CARGGEAFF.

CDR3 loop: CASSPQDREGEQWQPQHF. Written as DNA, the CDR3 is TGTGCCAGCAGCCCCCAGGACAGGGAGGGTGAGCAGTGGCAGCCCCAGCATTTT. The gene calls are TRBV7-7 and TRBJ1-5; TRBD1 agrees at 8 bases. J lost 7 bases, V lost 5 bases, and 19 bases had no gene match. The CDR3 has 18 amino acids. Germline lookup yields CDR1 SSHAT and CDR2 FNYEAQ (reference sequence).

The V gene is TRBV18, the J gene TRBJ2-7, with D unresolved. Germline V gene data show CDR1 as KGHSH and CDR2 as LQKENI. Trimming removed 4 bases at V and 3 bases at J, with 10 bases between. The CDR3 is made up of 13 amino acids. In DNA form, the CDR3 reads TGTGCCAGCTCACTGCAGGCAAGCTACGAGCAGTACTTC. This translates into CASSLQASYEQYF.

The rearrangement joins TRBV27 to TRBJ2-6; TRBD1 matches 7 bases. After removal of 6 bases from V and 2 bases from J, the junction contained 13 bases not matched to a gene. CDR3 length: 18 residues. Germline assignment: CDR1 MNHEY and CDR2 SMNVEV (reference sequence). This CDR3 is CASSPGQAQVTGANVLTF. The CDR3 DNA is TGTGCCAGCAGCCCCGGACAGGCCCAAGTCACTGGGGCCAACGTCCTGACTTTC. Full variable domain (outside the CDR3, taken from reference TRBV27 and TRBJ2-6): EAQVTQNPRYLITVTGKKLTVTCSQNMNHEYMSWYRQDPGLGLRQIYYSMNVEVTDKGDVPEGYKVSRKEKRNFPLILESPSPNQTSLYFCASSPGQAQVTGANVLTFGAGSRLTVL.

The chain carries TRBV9 and TRBJ1-3; 8 nucleotides align to TRBD1. There are 17 residues in the CDR3. Germline CDR1 and CDR2: SGDLS and YYNGEE. With 3 bases clipped from V and 0 bases from J, the junction kept 8 bases outside the gene matches. In nucleotides, the CDR3 is TGTGCCAGCAGCGCCGTGACAGGGGTCCGCTCTGGAAACACCATATATTTT. Translating gives CASSAVTGVRSGNTIYF.

The rearrangement links TRBV10-2 to TRBJ1-2; tentatively, D is TRBD1 (5 bases). Trimming removed 3 bases from V and 7 bases from J, with 12 bases in between. Germline assignment: CDR1 WSHSY and CDR2 SAAADI. This CDR3 is 13 amino acids long. The CDR3 region is CASSDQGLSGYTF. CDR3 DNA: TGCGCCAGCAGTGACCAGGGTTTAAGTGGCTACACCTTC.

The genes are TRBV12-3 or TRBV12-4 and TRBJ1-2; D is undetermined. The CDR3 loop spans 13 amino acids. The germline V and J ends were trimmed by 3 bases and 7 bases, with 12 bases remaining between them. The chain's CDR3 is CASSLEGEIGYTF. The CDR3 coding sequence is TGTGCCAGCAGTTTGGAGGGAGAAATTGGCTACACCTTC.

In its sample, this clone was seen a few times. Written as DNA, the CDR3 is TGTGCCAGCAGCCAGGGGATGAACACTGAAGCTTTCTTT. Translation gives CASSQGMNTEAFF. J is TRBJ1-1 and V is TRBV7-3, with a possible D match to TRBD1 (6 bases). The CDR3 length is 13 residues. Germline V gene sequence: CDR1 SGHTA, CDR2 FQGTGA. V was shortened by 5 bases and J by 0 bases, with 7 bases between the two germline ends.

This CDR3 is CASSDRMGGESSYNSPLHF. CDR3 coding DNA: TGTGCCAGCAGTGATCGGATGGGGGGGGAGAGCTCCTATAATTCACCCCTCCACTTT. J is TRBJ1-6 and V is TRBV6-1; D perhaps matches TRBD1 (5 bases). The CDR3 extends over 19 amino acids. The ends were cut back, 3 bases at V and 0 bases at J, with 18 bases in the middle. Germline loops: CDR1 MNHNS, CDR2 SASEGT.